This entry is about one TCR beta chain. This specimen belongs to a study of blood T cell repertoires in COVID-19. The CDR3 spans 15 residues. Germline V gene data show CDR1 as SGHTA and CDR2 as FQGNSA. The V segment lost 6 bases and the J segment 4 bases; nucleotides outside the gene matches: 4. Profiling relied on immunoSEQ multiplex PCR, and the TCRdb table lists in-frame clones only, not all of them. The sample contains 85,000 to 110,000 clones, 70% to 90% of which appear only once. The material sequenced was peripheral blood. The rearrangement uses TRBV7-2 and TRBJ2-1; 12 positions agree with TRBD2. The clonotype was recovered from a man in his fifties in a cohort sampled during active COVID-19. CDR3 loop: CASRWTSGEYNEQFF. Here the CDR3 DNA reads TGTGCCAGCAGATGGACTAGCGGGGAGTACAATGAGCAGTTCTTC.